The rows below give T cell receptor beta chains drawn from one sample of a study of tumor-infiltrating lymphocytes in primary liver carcinoma. TCRdb re-analysed the multiplex PCR reads in MiXCR, keeping a single row per CDR3 protein. The sample holds more than 150,000 distinct CDR3 sequences, about 55% seen once. The sample consisted of peripheral blood. The receptors originated from a man in his forties with primary liver carcinoma and hepatitis B virus infection. Both conserved end residues are part of each CDR3. Fields, in order: V gene, clone size, J gene, D gene, CDR3 DNA, CDR3 protein. D genes are given only for firm matches. A row's size may be missing; if present it is once, few, many or a size class.

>TRBV11-2|many|TRBJ1-5|-
TGTGCCAGCAGCTTAGGAAAGGGTCAGCCCCAGCATTTT
CASSLGKGQPQHF
>TRBV28|-|TRBJ1-2|-
TGTGCCGCCTACGGGGCCACGATCGGCTACACCTTC
CAAYGATIGYTF
>TRBV30|-|TRBJ2-5|-
TGTGCCTGGAGTGTAACTGGTGGTTCCTGGTGGGAGACCCAGTACTTC
CAWSVTGGSWWETQYF
>TRBV11-2|-|TRBJ2-5|TRBD1
TGTGCCATCAGCTTACTAGGGGGCAGGGAGACCCCGTACTTC
CAISLLGGRETPYF
>TRBV28|-|TRBJ2-7|-
TGTGCCAGCAGTTTGGAGGGGGACTACTCCTACGAGCAGTACTTC
CASSLEGDYSYEQYF
>TRBV6-6|-|TRBJ2-2|-
TGTGCCAGCAGCGGCGTGTCGACATTTCAGGCGAACACCGGGGAGCTGTTTTTT
CASSGVSTFQANTGELFF
>TRBV6-2/TRBV6-3|once|TRBJ1-1|-
TGTACCAGCAGTTACTCCCCAGGTAGGGAGCCTACTGAAGCTTTCTTT
CTSSYSPGREPTEAFF
>TRBV7-9|-|TRBJ2-7|-
TGTGCCAGCAGCTTAGCCGGACTCACCTACGAGCAGTACTTC
CASSLAGLTYEQYF
>TRBV11-2|many|TRBJ2-3|TRBD1
TGTGCCAGCAGCTTAGGCCGGGACAGGGGATGGAATACGCAGTATTTT
CASSLGRDRGWNTQYF
>TRBV6-5|few|TRBJ2-7|TRBD2
TGTGCCAGCATGCTGGCGGGAGGGTCAAGCGAGCAGTACTTC
CASMLAGGSSEQYF
>TRBV11-2|many|TRBJ1-4|TRBD1
TGTGCCAGCAGCCATCCCCGGGGACAGCTAATCGGGCTGAATGAAAAACTGTTTTTT
CASSHPRGQLIGLNEKLFF
>TRBV6-2/TRBV6-3|-|TRBJ2-1|TRBD2
TGTGCCAACGGGGAGGCTAGCGGGACCAATGAGCAGTTCTTC
CANGEASGTNEQFF
>TRBV14|-|TRBJ1-4|-
TGTGCCAGCAGCCAAGTGACAGCAACTAATGAAAAACTGTTTTTT
CASSQVTATNEKLFF
>TRBV12-3/TRBV12-4|-|TRBJ2-7|-
TGTGCCAGCAGTTTACAAGGGTCTAACTCCTACGAGCAGTACTTC
CASSLQGSNSYEQYF
>TRBV6-1|few|TRBJ1-5|-
TGTGCCAGCGATCGGAACAGACAGCCCCAGCATTTT
CASDRNRQPQHF
>TRBV12-3/TRBV12-4|-|TRBJ2-7|-
TGTGCCAGCAGCCACCCCCTTGCTGTTGACTACGAGCAGTACTTC
CASSHPLAVDYEQYF
>TRBV12-3/TRBV12-4|few|TRBJ2-3|-
TGTGCCAGCAGTTTACAGGGGCAGTGGGGCGATACGCAGTATTTT
CASSLQGQWGDTQYF
>TRBV11-2|-|TRBJ2-2|TRBD2
TGTGCCATCAGCCAGGGACTAGCGGGAATCACCGGGGAGCTGTTTTTT
CAISQGLAGITGELFF
>TRBV6-2/TRBV6-3|few|TRBJ2-7|TRBD2
TGTGCCAGCAAATCCTCAGCGGGAGGGCCCAACGAGCAGTACTTC
CASKSSAGGPNEQYF
>TRBV4-2|-|TRBJ2-2|-
TGTGCCAACAGCCAAGATGGGCGATCCGCGAACACCGGGGAGCTGTTTTTT
CANSQDGRSANTGELFF
>TRBV11-2|-|TRBJ2-5|-
TGTGCCAGCAGCTTAGCCCAGTTGATGGGGGAGACCCACTACTTC
CASSLAQLMGETHYF
>TRBV29-1|few|TRBJ2-7|-
TGCAGCGCGATGTTGGTCCACGAGCAGTACTTC
CSAMLVHEQYF
>TRBV5-8|-|TRBJ2-7|-
TGTGCCAGCAGCTTACTGACAGGTGTAAAGGAGCAGTACTTC
CASSLLTGVKEQYF
>TRBV11-2|-|TRBJ2-1|-
TGTGCCAGCAGCTTAGATAGGGGAGGTCACAATGAGCAGTTCTTC
CASSLDRGGHNEQFF
>TRBV29-1|-|TRBJ1-2|-
TGCAGCGTTGGAGATGACGGAGATGGCTACACCTTC
CSVGDDGDGYTF
>TRBV6-2/TRBV6-3|-|TRBJ1-5|-
TGTGCCAGCCAGGCTAGCAATCAGCCCCAGCATTTT
CASQASNQPQHF
>TRBV11-2|many|TRBJ1-1|TRBD1
TGTGCCACTTCATCCGGGACAGCGAACACTGAAGCTTTCTTT
CATSSGTANTEAFF
>TRBV12-3/TRBV12-4|-|TRBJ1-5|TRBD1
TGTGCCAGCTGTTTGGGGACAGGCCCCAATCAGCCCCAGCATTTT
CASCLGTGPNQPQHF
>TRBV29-1|many|TRBJ2-1|-
TGCAGCGCATCCACACGGGGGAGCGACAATGAGCAGTTCTTC
CSASTRGSDNEQFF
>TRBV11-1|-|TRBJ2-7|-
TGTGCCAGCAGCTTCTGTGTTAACGAGCAGTACTTC
CASSFCVNEQYF
>TRBV12-3/TRBV12-4|many|TRBJ2-5|-
TGTGCCAGCAGTTTGCTACCACAAGAGACCCAGTACTTC
CASSLLPQETQYF
>TRBV6-1|-|TRBJ2-1|-
TGTGCCAGCAGATCCAAAACTAGCCGAACAAATGAGCAGTTCTTC
CASRSKTSRTNEQFF
>TRBV11-2|many|TRBJ2-3|-
TGTGCCAGCAGTCTTTGGGAAAACACAGATACGCAGTATTTT
CASSLWENTDTQYF
>TRBV7-9|few|TRBJ1-1|-
TGTGCCAGCAGCCCCGACCTCTTGGGCGCTGAAGCTTTCTTT
CASSPDLLGAEAFF
>TRBV10-1|few|TRBJ2-7|-
TGCGCCAGCAGTCCAGGGGGGGGAGGCGAGCAGTACTTC
CASSPGGGGEQYF
>TRBV4-2|-|TRBJ1-5|-
TGTGCCAGCAGCCAAGACGGACGGGGAGGGGATCAGCCCCAGCATTTT
CASSQDGRGGDQPQHF
>TRBV11-3|-|TRBJ2-1|TRBD2
TGTGCTAGCAGCTTATCAGGGACTAGCGGGATAGGTGAGCATTTCTTC
CASSLSGTSGIGEHFF
>TRBV4-2|-|TRBJ2-3|-
TGTGCCAGCAGCCAAGATCAGGGGGCGGGAGGGGTAGATACGCAGTATTTT
CASSQDQGAGGVDTQYF
>TRBV28|-|TRBJ1-3|-
TGTGCCAGCAGTTTTCTGGCAAGGGCTGGAAACACCATATATTTT
CASSFLARAGNTIYF
>TRBV11-2|-|TRBJ2-1|-
TGTGCCAGCAGATTATTAGGGCGTGAGCAGTTCTTC
CASRLLGREQFF
>TRBV6-2/TRBV6-3|-|TRBJ1-1|-
TGTGCCAGCAGGTCTATCCGAGCAACCCGTGAAGCTTTCTTT
CASRSIRATREAFF
>TRBV6-5|-|TRBJ2-2|-
TGTGCCAGCTGTGAAACAGGGACCGGGGAGCTGTTATTT
CASCETGTGELLF
>TRBV6-1|-|TRBJ2-7|-
TGTGCCAGCAACATCTCGCTATCCTACGAGCAGTACTTC
CASNISLSYEQYF
>TRBV11-2|-|TRBJ2-7|-
TGTGCCAGCAGCTTGGATATGGTGCTCTACGAGCAGTACTTC
CASSLDMVLYEQYF
>TRBV30|-|TRBJ1-1|-
TGTGCCTGGAGTGTAAGTCACGGGACTGAAGCTTTCTTT
CAWSVSHGTEAFF
>TRBV29-1|few|TRBJ1-2|TRBD1
TGCAGCACCGCCAACGGACAGGGGGCGATAGGCTACACCTTC
CSTANGQGAIGYTF
>TRBV7-9|-|TRBJ2-7|-
TGTGCCAGCACCAACAGGGCCTCCTACGAGCAGTACTTC
CASTNRASYEQYF
>TRBV11-2|-|TRBJ2-6|TRBD1
TGTGCCATCAGCAGGGGGTATAGCTTTGGGGCCAACGTCCTGACTTTC
CAISRGYSFGANVLTF